One and the same sample provided the 21 T cell receptor beta chains below, sequenced in a study of blood T cell repertoires in COVID-19. Measured with immunoSEQ multiplex PCR; TCRdb has only the in-frame clones, and not every one. The sample has roughly 260,000 clones, 82% seen once. The sample comprised peripheral blood. All receptors derive from a woman in her 70s with acute or convalescent COVID-19.

This clone was detected only a few times. The same CDR3 also results from other DNA sequences found in this sample. The chain combines TRBV29-1 with TRBJ1-1; TRBD1 is a possible D gene (5 bases). Per germline, CDR1 SQVTM and CDR2 ANQGSEA. V was cut by 4 bases and J by 1 base, with 7 bases left in between. The CDR3 is 12 amino acids. The CDR3 sequence: CSVGQTNTEAFF. The CDR3 DNA is TGCAGCGTTGGACAGACGAACACTGAAGCTTTCTTT.

V and J are TRBV2 and TRBJ1-5, with 8 positions matching TRBD1. The ends lost 6 bases at V and 7 bases at J; junction bases unmatched: 8. The CDR3 is made up of 14 amino acids. The V gene's germline CDR1 is SNHLY and CDR2 FYNNEI. The CDR3 coding sequence is TGTGCCAGCAGCGGCGGGACAGGAAGACAGCCCCAGCATTTT. This encodes CASSGGTGRQPQHF.

This chain joins TRBV4-3 and TRBJ1-1; D gene ambiguous. The CDR3 contains 14 residues. Germline values: CDR1 LGHNA, CDR2 YSLEER. V lost 0 bases, J lost 4 bases, and 9 bases lay in between. The CDR3, as DNA: TGCGCCAGCAGCCAAGATCCAGGAAGCACTGAAGCTTTCTTT. Its translation is CASSQDPGSTEAFF.

The rearrangement links TRBV19 to TRBJ1-6; the D gene is possibly TRBD1 (6 bases). Germline CDR1 is LNHDA and CDR2 is SQIVND (reference sequence). Trimming pared 6 bases from V and 7 bases from J, leaving 13 bases between. There are 14 residues in the CDR3. The CDR3 DNA sequence: TGTGCCAGTAGCCCTGGACAGAGAAATTCACCCCTCCACTTT. Protein sequence: CASSPGQRNSPLHF.

This clone appeared a single time. The chain recombines TRBV2 with TRBJ2-2, with 7 positions matching TRBD1. The germline CDR1 and CDR2 sequences are SNHLY and FYNNEI. The CDR3 runs 14 residues. With V trimmed by 6 bases and J by 6 bases, 7 bases remained unmatched. The chain's CDR3 is CASSVTGSAGELFF. DNA of the CDR3: TGTGCCAGCAGCGTGACAGGGAGCGCCGGGGAGCTGTTTTTT.

The rearrangement uses TRBV15 and TRBJ1-5; TRBD1 aligns across 7 bases. The CDR3 loop spans 15 amino acids. The germline V gene encodes CDR1 LNHNV and CDR2 YYDKDF (reference sequence). Unmatched junction bases numbered 7, after V lost 6 bases and J lost 2 bases. CDR3 region: CATRIDRVGNQPQHF. In DNA, the CDR3 is TGTGCCACCAGAATCGACAGGGTGGGCAATCAGCCCCAGCATTTT.

This chain links TRBV10-1 with TRBJ1-6; maybe TRBD1 (5 bases). The ends were cut back, 6 bases at V and 7 bases at J, with 19 bases in the middle. The CDR3 extends over 16 amino acids. Per the germline V gene, CDR1 is WNHNN and CDR2 is SYGVQD (reference sequence). The CDR3 sequence is CASSKQAPVQNSPLHF. The CDR3 DNA sequence: TGCGCCAGCAGCAAACAGGCGCCTGTGCAAAATTCACCCCTCCACTTT.

The V gene is TRBV6-5, the J gene TRBJ1-1; D is unclear. Germline V lookup: CDR1 MNHEY, CDR2 SVGAGI. The CDR3 sequence is 13 residues long. V was cut by 7 bases and J by 6 bases, with 15 bases left in between. CDR3 bases: TGTGCCAGCAAATGGAGAGGGAAACCTGAAGCTTTCTTT. Protein product: CASKWRGKPEAFF.

The chain uses TRBV2 and TRBJ1-1, with TRBD1 as a possible D gene (5 bases). Germline V gives CDR1 SNHLY, CDR2 FYNNEI. The V end lost 7 bases, the J end lost 4 bases, and 10 bases lay between the germline ends. The CDR3 is made up of 12 amino acids. Here the CDR3 reads CASNGGGTEAFF. In DNA form, the CDR3 reads TGTGCCAGCAACGGGGGGGGCACTGAAGCTTTCTTT.

This chain joins TRBV2 and TRBJ1-3; weak D call: TRBD1 (6 bases). CDR3 size: 15 residues. Germline values: CDR1 SNHLY, CDR2 FYNNEI. The V end lost 5 bases, the J end lost 3 bases, and 14 bases lay between the germline ends. As DNA, the CDR3 is TGTGCCAGCAGTCCAACAGGGACAAGTGGAAACACCATATATTTT. It encodes CASSPTGTSGNTIYF.

V and J are TRBV28 and TRBJ2-5; D is uncertain. This CDR3 has 12 amino acids. Germline CDR1 reads MDHEN; CDR2 reads SYDVKM. The V end lost 3 bases, the J end lost 6 bases, and 8 bases lay between the germline ends. This CDR3 is CASSFPFQTQYF. Here the CDR3 DNA reads TGTGCCAGCAGTTTTCCGTTCCAGACCCAGTACTTC.

DNA for the CDR3: TGTGCCAGCAGCTTAGTAGGGGGGGAATCACCCCTCCACTTT. It is translated as CASSLVGGESPLHF. This sequence joins TRBV11-2 and TRBJ1-6, with a tentative D call TRBD1 (6 bases). The V and J ends lost 1 base and 10 bases respectively, with 11 bases between them. CDR1 is SGHAT and CDR2 is FQNNGV in the germline V gene. The CDR3 is made up of 14 amino acids.

This clone was counted between two and nine times. Other DNA sequences of this sample code for an identical CDR3. The CDR3 region is CASSFGQGNTEAFF. The CDR3 nucleotides read TGCGCCAGCAGCTTCGGGCAGGGCAACACTGAAGCTTTCTTT. The chain carries TRBV5-1 and TRBJ1-1; D perhaps matches TRBD1 (5 bases). The CDR3 length is 14 residues. From germline, CDR1 is SGHRS and CDR2 YFSETQ. The ends were cut back, 2 bases at V and 2 bases at J, with 10 bases in the middle.

This clone occurred once. The chain couples TRBV4-3 to TRBJ2-2; 8 nucleotides agree with TRBD1. J was trimmed by 4 bases and V by 4 bases; bases with no gene match: 8. Germline V CDR1 and CDR2: LGHNA, YSLEER. The CDR3 loop spans 16 amino acids. DNA of the CDR3: TGCGCCAGCAGCCCTACAACAGGGGGACCCACCGGGGAGCTGTTTTTT. It is translated as CASSPTTGGPTGELFF.

The V gene is TRBV6-5, the J gene TRBJ1-4; 8 bases are a match to TRBD1. V shed 6 bases and J 6 bases; nucleotides not matched to a gene: 6. The CDR3 spans 14 residues. From germline, CDR1 is MNHEY and CDR2 SVGAGI. DNA for the CDR3: TGTGCCAGCAGCCGCGGACAGGGCTATGAAAAACTGTTTTTT. This translates into CASSRGQGYEKLFF.

V is TRBV24-1 and J is TRBJ2-1; 9 bases map to TRBD2. Germline V gene lookup returns CDR1 KGHDR and CDR2 SFDVKD. Trimming took 1 base from V and 3 from J; bases not matched to a gene: 3. The CDR3 loop spans 16 amino acids. As DNA, the CDR3 is TGTGCCACCAGTGATTTCGCGGGGGGGCTCTACAATGAGCAGTTCTTC. Its protein product is CATSDFAGGLYNEQFF.

The chain uses TRBV3-1 (or the pseudogene TRBV3-2) and TRBJ1-1; 8 bases fit TRBD1. J lost 5 bases, V lost 4 bases, and 3 bases had no gene match. Germline values: CDR1 LGHDT, CDR2 YNNKEL (reference sequence). The CDR3 is 13 amino acids. This chain's CDR3 is CASSPGTGTEAFF. The DNA of the CDR3 is TGTGCCAGCAGCCCCGGGACAGGTACTGAAGCTTTCTTT.

Details on this clone: The identical CDR3 is also encoded by other nucleotide sequences in the sample. V gene TRBV10-3 combines with J gene TRBJ1-1, with D uncertain. Germline V gene lookup returns CDR1 ENHRY and CDR2 SYGVKD. V was shortened by 2 bases and J by 5 bases, with 3 bases between the two germline ends. This CDR3 contains 11 residues. CDR3 sequence reads: CAISERTEAFF. The CDR3 DNA follows: TGTGCCATCAGTGAGCGGACTGAAGCTTTCTTT.

V gene TRBV10-2 combines with J gene TRBJ2-2; D unresolved. The CDR3 extends over 18 amino acids. V lost 2 bases to trimming and J lost 6 bases, with 22 bases between them. Per the germline V gene, CDR1 is WSHSY and CDR2 is SAAADI. CDR3 in DNA: TGCGCCAGCAGTGAGATCGGCCAATGGGCCCGTCGTCCCGGGGAGCTGTTTTTT. It specifies CASSEIGQWARRPGELFF.

The V call is TRBV5-1, the J call TRBJ1-6, with D possibly being TRBD1 (5 bases). V was pared by 3 bases and J by 0 bases, with 10 bases between. CDR1 and CDR2 (germline): SGHRS, YFSETQ. The CDR3 sequence is 16 residues long. The CDR3 DNA follows: TGCGCCAGCAGCTGGGGACTGAGCTCCTATAATTCACCCCTCCACTTT. Translation gives CASSWGLSSYNSPLHF.

The chain combines TRBV29-1 with TRBJ2-5; perhaps TRBD2 as D (5 bases). The CDR3 is 12 amino acids. Germline V lookup: CDR1 SQVTM, CDR2 ANQGSEA. Trimming left V 3 bases short and J 4 bases short, with 9 bases between. The CDR3 region is CSVEFGVETQYF. In DNA, the CDR3 is TGCAGCGTTGAGTTCGGGGTAGAGACCCAGTACTTC.